These 16 T cell receptor beta chains originate from one sample sequenced in a study of blood T cell repertoires in COVID-19. Only in-frame clones appear in the TCRdb table, and some are missing; sequencing was by immunoSEQ multiplex PCR. Of roughly 130,000 clones in the sample, around 81% are singletons; the top ten hold about 9.5%. Sequenced material: peripheral blood. The receptor source for this set is a man in his forties or fifties with active or convalescent COVID-19.

This clone is a singleton in its sample. This sequence joins TRBV5-1 and TRBJ2-1, with D possibly matching TRBD1 (6 bases). The germline V gene has CDR1 SGHRS and CDR2 YFSETQ. CDR3 length equals 14 residues. Between the trimmed V and J ends, which lost 3 bases and 2 bases, there was a span of 9 bases. The CDR3 loop is CASSSEGAYNEQFF. CDR3 coding DNA: TGCGCCAGCAGCTCCGAGGGGGCCTACAATGAGCAGTTCTTC.

The J gene is TRBJ2-1, the V gene TRBV6-2 or TRBV6-3; 7 nucleotides match TRBD2. V shed 2 bases and J 0 bases; nucleotides not matched to a gene: 19. The CDR3 runs to 21 residues. The germline CDR1 and CDR2 sequences are MNHEY and SVGEGT. CDR3 DNA: TGTGCCAGCAGTTACCCACACCGACTAGGGCGGGGGAGGGCCTCCTACAATGAGCAGTTCTTC. Translated, it gives CASSYPHRLGRGRASYNEQFF.

This chain links TRBV29-1 with TRBJ1-2; a possible D gene is TRBD1 (5 bases). Germline CDR1 reads SQVTM; CDR2 reads ANQGSEA. With 5 bases removed from V and 8 bases from J, the gap between germline ends came to 15 bases. The CDR3 is 12 amino acids. The CDR3 DNA reads TGCAGCGTTCAAAACCCCGGGGGAGGCTACACCTTC. This codes for CSVQNPGGGYTF.

The CDR3 sequence is CASSPGQDGGSPLHF. The CDR3 region has the DNA TGTGCCAGCTCACCCGGACAGGACGGAGGTTCACCCCTCCACTTT. The J gene is TRBJ1-6, the V gene TRBV18, with TRBD1 matching over 7 bases. The ends lost 3 bases at V and 9 bases at J; junction bases unmatched: 8. This CDR3 region has 15 residues. Germline loops: CDR1 KGHSH, CDR2 LQKENI.

This clone was detected once. The genes are TRBV6-5 and TRBJ2-2; D might be TRBD2 (6 bases). CDR1 MNHEY and CDR2 SVGAGI come from the germline V gene. The germline V and J ends were trimmed by 8 bases and 5 bases, with 12 bases remaining between them. CDR3 length: 13 amino acids. The CDR3 sequence: CASLQAGTGELFF. The CDR3 region has the DNA TGTGCCAGCCTCCAGGCGGGGACCGGGGAGCTGTTTTTT.

V gene TRBV6-4 combines with J gene TRBJ2-2; 8 nucleotides align to TRBD1. The V gene end was trimmed by 6 bases and the J gene end by 0 bases; junction bases not matched to a gene: 0. This CDR3 spans 14 amino acids. The germline V gene has CDR1 MRHNA and CDR2 SNTAGT. CDR3 bases: TGTGCCAGCAGGGGACAGGCGAACACCGGGGAGCTGTTTTTT. Its protein product is CASRGQANTGELFF.

V usage is TRBV7-3 and J usage is TRBJ2-7; 14 bases fit TRBD2. V trimming: 6 bases; J trimming: 5 bases; junction bases outside the gene matches: 0. Germline values: CDR1 SGHTA, CDR2 FQGTGA. This CDR3 comprises 13 residues. The DNA of the CDR3 is TGTGCCAGCAGGGGACTAGCGGGGGACGAGCAGTACTTC. Amino acid sequence: CASRGLAGDEQYF.

The chain couples TRBV7-9 to TRBJ2-7; D ambiguous. CDR3 length equals 11 residues. Germline V gene sequence: CDR1 SEHNR, CDR2 FQNEAQ (reference sequence). Trimming removed 5 bases at V and 2 bases at J, with 4 bases between. The CDR3 region is CASSVTYEQYF. The DNA for the CDR3 is TGTGCCAGCAGCGTAACCTACGAGCAGTACTTC.

The chain has TRBV3-1 (or the pseudogene TRBV3-2) and TRBJ2-5; 12 nucleotides align to TRBD2. In germline, CDR1 is LGHDT, CDR2 YNNKEL (reference sequence). This CDR3 spans 16 amino acids. The ends lost 0 bases at V and 2 bases at J; junction bases unmatched: 1. The DNA for the CDR3 is TGTGCCAGCAGCCAAGATCTAGCGGGGGGGCAAGAGACCCAGTACTTC. It translates to CASSQDLAGGQETQYF.

The genes are TRBV25-1 and TRBJ1-4; 9 bases are a match to TRBD1. The trim removed 7 bases at V and 7 bases at J, leaving 10 bases unmatched. From germline, CDR1 is MGHDK and CDR2 SYGVNS. The CDR3 has 15 amino acids. Here the CDR3 DNA reads TGTGCCAGCAACCCACAGACAGGGGGGAGTGAAAAACTGTTTTTT. This gives the protein CASNPQTGGSEKLFF.

As for this clone: One end of the junction fails to match germline, which may point to a read error. This rearrangement joins TRBV5-1 to TRBJ2-1; possibly TRBD2 for D (5 bases). There are 12 residues in the CDR3. Germline V gene data show CDR1 as SGHRS and CDR2 as YFSETQ. The CDR3 sequence is CASSYDTGNNVF. The CDR3 DNA sequence: TGCGCCAGCAGCTACGACACCGGGAACAACGTCTTC.

DNA for the CDR3: TGTGCCAGCAGCTTAGAAGTGTGGCAGGGGGGTGGCTACACCTTC. It is translated as CASSLEVWQGGGYTF. The chain carries TRBV7-9 and TRBJ1-2; TRBD1 matches at 7 bases. The CDR3 totals 15 residues. J lost 7 bases, V lost 1 base, and 9 bases had no gene match. Germline CDR1 reads SEHNR; CDR2 reads FQNEAQ (reference sequence).

The V call is TRBV7-2, the J call TRBJ1-5; 9 nucleotides match TRBD1. Germline loops: CDR1 SGHTA, CDR2 FQGNSA. V lost 1 base and J lost 6; bases outside the gene matches: 7. The CDR3 totals 16 residues. The CDR3 bases are TGTGCCAGCAGCTTAGGGGGACAGGGTGTCCGTCAGCCCCAGCATTTT. Protein product: CASSLGGQGVRQPQHF.

J is TRBJ1-4 and V is TRBV27, with 9 bases identical to TRBD1. This CDR3 has 14 residues. The ends lost 8 bases at V and 7 bases at J; junction bases unmatched: 8. From germline, CDR1 is MNHEY and CDR2 SMNVEV (reference sequence). CDR3 in amino acids: CASAKDRGIEKLFF. CDR3 bases: TGTGCCAGCGCCAAGGACAGGGGTATTGAAAAACTGTTTTTT. The full variable domain, with the rest looked up from reference TRBV27 and TRBJ1-4, is EAQVTQNPRYLITVTGKKLTVTCSQNMNHEYMSWYRQDPGLGLRQIYYSMNVEVTDKGDVPEGYKVSRKEKRNFPLILESPSPNQTSLYFCASAKDRGIEKLFFGSGTQLSVL.

The chain joins TRBV19 to TRBJ2-1; 12 bases align to TRBD1. V lost 3 bases, J lost 12 bases, and 12 bases stayed unmatched. Looked up from germline, CDR1 is LNHDA and CDR2 is SQIVND (reference sequence). CDR3 length: 16 amino acids. In nucleotides, the CDR3 is TGTGCCAGTAGTATTTTTAGGGGACAGGGGGCTCTAGGGCAGTTCTTC. It translates to CASSIFRGQGALGQFF. Based on the CDR3 plus reference TRBV19 and TRBJ2-1, the full variable domain is DGGITQSPKYLFRKEGQNVTLSCEQNLNHDAMYWYRQDPGQGLRLIYYSQIVNDFQKGDIAEGYSVSREKKESFPLTVTSAQKNPTAFYLCASSIFRGQGALGQFFGPGTRLTVL.

This clone was counted only a few times. The chain has TRBV7-9 and TRBJ2-1; perhaps TRBD2 as D (5 bases). Trimming cost V 4 bases and J 3 bases, with 16 bases left between them. The CDR3 covers 16 residues. Germline CDR1 reads SEHNR; CDR2 reads FQNEAQ (reference sequence). CDR3: CASSSPPGKGYNEQFF. The CDR3 DNA follows: TGTGCCAGCAGCTCCCCCCCGGGGAAAGGCTACAATGAGCAGTTCTTC.